In its sample, the clone carrying this T cell receptor beta chain was seen a few times. The antigen remains unidentified. This sample is drawn from a study of beta chain features in type 1 diabetes. Findings of the study overall: Significant though moderate, a shortening of TCRB CDR3s appeared in all four CD4+ subsets of Type 1 diabetes patients.

The CDR3 covers 14 residues. The V gene's germline CDR1 is SGHTA and CDR2 FQGNSA. The V and J ends lost 0 bases and 13 bases, in that order; junction bases with no gene match: 4. Expressed TCRB transcripts were sequenced because the isolated RNA had all been reverse transcribed beforehand. Assay used: immunoSEQ multiplex PCR; TCRdb lists only in-frame clones, some missing. The table lists 250,000 to 300,000 clones, approximately 15% of them singletons. Sequencing was done on a sample of naive CD4+ T cells from blood. The chain combines TRBV7-2 with TRBJ2-1; 12 nucleotides line up with TRBD2. This receptor was identified in a man younger than 45 with type 1 diabetes. CDR3 bases: TGTGCCAGCAGCTTAGCGCTAGCGGGAGGGCGTCAGTTCTTC. Protein: CASSLALAGGRQFF. The full variable domain, completed using reference TRBV7-2 and TRBJ2-1, is GAGVSQSPSNKVTEKGKDVELRCDPISGHTALYWYRQSLGQGLEFLIYFQGNSAPDKSGLPSDRFSAERTGGSVSTLTIQRTQQEDSAVYLCASSLALAGGRQFFGPGTRLTVL.